This T cell receptor (beta chain) was sequenced for a study of cytomegalovirus exposure and HLA in healthy donors. On the study more broadly: Later, an analysis reported that the 95 to 150 validation repertoires had used the same platform as the roughly 680 first-cohort repertoires.

In its sample, this clone was seen a few times. Its target is unknown. The donors formed part of the approximately 120-subject validation cohort, distinct from the roughly 620-subject first cohort. V gave up 5 bases and J gave up 3 bases; unmatched junction bases: 11. The V gene's germline CDR1 is SQVTM and CDR2 ANQGSEA. The CDR3 has 15 residues. Study-level findings and limits: Most TCR sequences proved rare, with some public TCRs found in many donors.

Using immunoSEQ multiplex PCR, the repertoire was profiled, and TCRdb retains in-frame clones only, with some absent. The profile shows about 120,000 clones, roughly 89% of them singletons. V usage is TRBV29-1 and J usage is TRBJ1-2; 8 bases line up with TRBD1. The sequencing sample was made of PBMCs. The clonotype originates from a young woman in good health and CMV-seronegative. The chain's CDR3 is CSVNRAGGDDYGYTF. As DNA, the CDR3 is TGCAGCGTTAATAGAGCAGGGGGCGATGACTATGGCTACACCTTC.